This T cell receptor (beta chain) was recorded in a study of blood T cell repertoires in COVID-19. The CDR3 spans 11 residues. Per the germline V gene, CDR1 is SNHLY and CDR2 is FYNNEI. V was shortened by 4 bases and J by 4 bases, with 4 bases between the two germline ends. Those enrolled in Seattle joined during active infection and were followed longitudinally afterward. The data were produced by immunoSEQ multiplex PCR, yet TCRdb's version contains in-frame clones alone and is incomplete. The table shows 150,000 or so clones, with 80% to 90% occurring only once. V gene TRBV2 combines with J gene TRBJ2-5; no reliable D call. The source of this sequence is a man younger than 30 with COVID-19, enrolled during active disease. Specimen: peripheral blood. As DNA, the CDR3 is TGTGCCAGCAGTGCCCGAGAGACCCAGTACTTC. It encodes CASSARETQYF.